What follows are 14 T cell receptor beta chains derived from one specimen sequenced in a study of immune heterogeneity within non-small cell lung tumors (dated by TCRdb to 2016 to 2019). Genomic DNA was extracted from bulk tumor tissue and used as the TCR template, and approximately 600 ng gDNA was amplified per sample. During surgery, multiple biopsies were taken from each primary tumor and placed as far apart as possible within the tumor mass. The study cohort was described as untreated and was composed of newly diagnosed NSCLC cases undergoing curative surgery. This sample was sequenced with a HiSeq X Ten. The TCR beta CDR3 region was amplified with a multiplex PCR system whose first round ran for approximately 10 cycles using 32 V-gene forward primers and 13 J-gene reverse primers. The public reads were quality trimmed at Q25 with fastp and then assembled into clones with MiXCR by TCRdb, keeping productive beta chains. For every CDR3 protein sequence, its rows merge into one entry that carries the most common genes and DNA. The table for this sample lists 1,900 or so distinct CDR3 sequences; less than 25% of them were counted only once. The ten largest clones take up roughly 9.6% of the sample.

What was sequenced was lung tumor tissue. These receptors were taken from a woman between 50 and 59 years old with non-small cell lung cancer.

This clonotype was detected a few times. The rearrangement uses TRBV20-1 and TRBJ2-3; maybe TRBD2 (6 bases). Germline assignment: CDR1 DFQATT and CDR2 SNEGSKA (reference sequence). With 0 bases removed from V and 0 bases from J, the gap between germline ends came to 10 bases. The CDR3 length is 15 residues. Here the CDR3 reads CSARDSGVSTDTQYF. CDR3 coding DNA: TGCAGTGCTAGAGATTCGGGGGTTAGCACAGATACGCAGTATTTT.

This clonotype is medium-sized by share. V gene TRBV6-2 or TRBV6-3 combines with J gene TRBJ2-5; TRBD2 is a possible D gene (7 bases). CDR3 size: 14 residues. V was pared by 5 bases and J by 3 bases, with 13 bases between. The germline V gene encodes CDR1 MNHEY and CDR2 SVGEGT. In DNA form, the CDR3 reads TGTGCCAGCAGTCCCGAAGGGGGGGAAGAGACCCAGTACTTC. This codes for CASSPEGGEETQYF.

By sample share, this clonotype is medium-sized (0.01 to 0.1%). J is TRBJ1-1 and V is TRBV2; 7 nucleotides match TRBD1. V lost 6 bases to trimming and J lost 6 bases; unmatched junction nucleotides: 10. The V gene's germline CDR1 is SNHLY and CDR2 FYNNEI. The CDR3 spans 14 residues. The CDR3 region has the DNA TGTGCCAGCAGCCAACAGGGGAGCGGGGCTGAAGCTTTCTTT. Translating it yields CASSQQGSGAEAFF.

This chain uses TRBV12-3 or TRBV12-4 with TRBJ2-1; D unresolved. This CDR3 is built from 13 residues. Trimming removed 3 bases at V and 8 bases at J, with 11 bases between. The CDR3 DNA reads TGTGCCAGCAGTTTCGGGCCTACGGATGAGCAGTTCTTC. Protein: CASSFGPTDEQFF.

By share, this clonotype ranks as medium-sized. The gene calls are TRBV19 and TRBJ1-1; D is perhaps TRBD1 (5 bases). The V gene's germline CDR1 is LNHDA and CDR2 SQIVND (reference sequence). This CDR3 contains 13 residues. The V end was cut by 6 bases, the J end by 7 bases, with 15 bases between. Here the CDR3 DNA reads TGTGCCAGTAGCGTCGGGGGTAGGGTTGAAGCTTTCTTT. This codes for CASSVGGRVEAFF.

Details on this clonotype: One base away lies a much larger clone, so this may be a sequencing read error. The genes are TRBV7-2 and TRBJ1-2; 7 bases map to TRBD1. Germline CDR1 reads SGHTA; CDR2 reads FQGNSA. The CDR3 loop spans 13 amino acids. The DNA of the CDR3 is TGTGCCAGCAGCTTACCGGGACAGTTTGGCTACATCTTC. It yields the protein CASSLPGQFGYIF.

This clonotype is medium-sized by share. The rearrangement uses TRBV28 and TRBJ1-5, with D hard to call. The CDR3 sequence is 14 residues long. V was pared by 7 bases and J by 6 bases, with 16 bases between. Germline V CDR1 and CDR2: MDHEN, SYDVKM. CDR3: CASTESGEGQPQHF. CDR3 nucleotides: TGTGCCAGCACCGAATCCGGGGAGGGTCAGCCCCAGCATTTT. Supplemented by reference TRBV28 and TRBJ1-5, the full variable domain reads DVKVTQSSRYLVKRTGEKVFLECVQDMDHENMFWYRQDPGLGLRLIYFSYDVKMKEKGDIPEGYSVSREKKERFSLILESASTNQTSMYLCASTESGEGQPQHFGDGTRLSIL.

This clonotype is categorized as large. This sequence joins TRBV28 and TRBJ1-2; possible D gene TRBD1, 5 bases. Germline V gene lookup returns CDR1 MDHEN and CDR2 SYDVKM. The V and J ends lost 2 bases and 8 bases respectively, with 18 bases between them. The CDR3 length is 15 residues. The CDR3 DNA sequence: TGTGCCAGCAGTTTACCAACAACAGGTTCGGTGGGCTACACCTTC. Residues: CASSLPTTGSVGYTF.

This clonotype has more than one count but fewer than ten. V usage is TRBV7-9 and J usage is TRBJ1-2; perhaps TRBD1 as D (5 bases). Looked up from germline, CDR1 is SEHNR and CDR2 is FQNEAQ (reference sequence). V dropped 3 bases and J dropped 3 bases, with 8 bases sitting between them. This CDR3 spans 13 amino acids. CDR3 DNA sequence: TGTGCCAGCAGCTTCCAGGGAGACTATGGCTACACCTTC. As protein: CASSFQGDYGYTF.

This clonotype was seen more than once but under ten times. The chain has TRBV5-4 and TRBJ1-4, with D maybe TRBD1 (6 bases). Germline V gives CDR1 SGHNT, CDR2 YYREEE (reference sequence). The CDR3 sequence is 15 residues long. V was trimmed by 3 bases and J by 8 bases, leaving 17 bases between them. The CDR3 reads CASSSMAGGGEKLFF. The CDR3 region has the DNA TGTGCCAGCAGCTCGATGGCGGGGGGCGGAGAAAAACTGTTTTTT.

This clonotype is medium-sized (0.01 to 0.1%) by share. The chain recombines TRBV6-2 or TRBV6-3 with TRBJ2-3, with D tentatively TRBD1 (6 bases). CDR1 and CDR2 (germline): MNHEY, SVGEGT. This CDR3 comprises 15 residues. The V end was cut by 2 bases, the J end by 0 bases, with 9 bases between. The CDR3 is CASSYGGQSTDTQYF. The CDR3 DNA follows: TGTGCCAGCAGTTACGGAGGACAGAGCACAGATACGCAGTATTTT.

With regard to this clonotype: One base away lies a much larger clone, so this may be a sequencing read error. In this CDR3 the conserved last residue, phenylalanine or tryptophan, is missing, so a read error is likely. Because the CDR3's place on the DNA is in doubt, the DNA is left out and the CDR3 is given as listed by TCRdb. This chain connects TRBV6-5 to TRBJ1-1; TRBD1, the D gene given by the table, was not confirmed from the DNA. The CDR3 length equals 13 residues, ends included. Germline V gene data show CDR1 as MNHEY and CDR2 as SVGAGI. The chain's CDR3 is CASSYSPGQAFRM.

Only one count was recorded for this clonotype. At one of its ends the junction is not consistent with the germline gene, which may arise from a read error. The V gene is TRBV15, the J gene TRBJ1-4; D remains unclear. CDR1 is LNHNV and CDR2 is YYDKDF in the germline V gene (reference sequence). CDR3 size: 16 residues. This chain's CDR3 is CATSRDEVARNETLFF. CDR3 DNA sequence: TGTGCGACCAGCAGAGATGAGGTGGCGAGGAATGAAACACTGTTTTTT.

This clonotype is deemed large. The J gene is TRBJ2-3, the V gene TRBV24-1; D remains unclear. V lost 9 bases and J lost 1, with 19 bases in between. Germline loops: CDR1 KGHDR, CDR2 SFDVKD. The CDR3 has 16 amino acids. The CDR3 DNA is TGTGCCACCCCAGTCGGACCGGAGCCCTGCACAGATACGCAGTATTTT. Its protein product is CATPVGPEPCTDTQYF.